The clone carrying this TCR beta chain was seen only a few times. Its antigen is still unknown. The entry originates in a study of blood T cells in healthy people across ages. General study points: While age rose, TCR beta diversity per million T cells dropped in a roughly linear way. CMV infection status of these donors was not known.

Each donor supplied approximately 10 milliliters of peripheral blood. This CDR3 region has 12 residues. The germline V and J ends were trimmed by 2 bases and 3 bases, with 4 bases remaining between them. Germline-derived CDR1 and CDR2 are MNHNY and SVGAGI (reference sequence). A second PCR, run for about 7 to 11 cycles, used a sample-barcoded 5' primer plus a J-beta primer mix. Each single sample gave us at least 2.5 million CDR3-containing paired-end reads. TCRdb re-analysed the 5' RACE reads in MiXCR, keeping a single row per CDR3 protein. This repertoire shows hundreds of thousands of distinct CDR3 sequences, more than 45% found once; its top ten account for 22%.

Sequences were obtained from blood. This sequence was found in a man aged 25 to 45 in good health. This chain joins TRBV6-6 and TRBJ1-2; D remains ambiguous. CDR3 region: CASSYLDYGYTF. For the CDR3, the DNA is TGTGCCAGCAGTTACCTCGACTATGGCTACACCTTC.